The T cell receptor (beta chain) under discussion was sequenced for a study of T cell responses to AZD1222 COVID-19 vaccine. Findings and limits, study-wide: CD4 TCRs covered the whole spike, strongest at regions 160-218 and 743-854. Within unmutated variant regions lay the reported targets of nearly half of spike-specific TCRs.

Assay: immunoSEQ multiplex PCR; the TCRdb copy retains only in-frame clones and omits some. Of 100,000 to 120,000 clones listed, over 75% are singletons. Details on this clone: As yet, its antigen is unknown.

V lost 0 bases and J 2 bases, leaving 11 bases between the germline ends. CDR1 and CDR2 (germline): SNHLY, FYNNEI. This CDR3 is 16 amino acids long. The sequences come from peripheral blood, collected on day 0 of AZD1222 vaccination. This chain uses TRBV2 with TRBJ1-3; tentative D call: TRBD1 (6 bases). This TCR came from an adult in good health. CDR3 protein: CASSEARQGPGNTIYF. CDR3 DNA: TGTGCCAGCAGTGAAGCAAGGCAGGGGCCTGGAAACACCATATATTTT.